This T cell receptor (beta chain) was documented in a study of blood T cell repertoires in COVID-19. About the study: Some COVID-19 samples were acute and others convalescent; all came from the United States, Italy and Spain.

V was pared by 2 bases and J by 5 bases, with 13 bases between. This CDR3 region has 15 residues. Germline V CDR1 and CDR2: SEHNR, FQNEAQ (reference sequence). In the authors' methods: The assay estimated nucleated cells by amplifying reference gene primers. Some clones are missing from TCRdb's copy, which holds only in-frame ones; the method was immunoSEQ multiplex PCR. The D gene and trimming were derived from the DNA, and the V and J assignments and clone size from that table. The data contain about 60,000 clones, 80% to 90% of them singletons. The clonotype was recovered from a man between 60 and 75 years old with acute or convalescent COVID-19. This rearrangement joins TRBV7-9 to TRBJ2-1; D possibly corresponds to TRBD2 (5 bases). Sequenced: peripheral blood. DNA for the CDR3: TGTGCCAGCAGCTTATCCTCCGCTAGCAACAATGAGCAGTTCTTC. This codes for CASSLSSASNNEQFF.